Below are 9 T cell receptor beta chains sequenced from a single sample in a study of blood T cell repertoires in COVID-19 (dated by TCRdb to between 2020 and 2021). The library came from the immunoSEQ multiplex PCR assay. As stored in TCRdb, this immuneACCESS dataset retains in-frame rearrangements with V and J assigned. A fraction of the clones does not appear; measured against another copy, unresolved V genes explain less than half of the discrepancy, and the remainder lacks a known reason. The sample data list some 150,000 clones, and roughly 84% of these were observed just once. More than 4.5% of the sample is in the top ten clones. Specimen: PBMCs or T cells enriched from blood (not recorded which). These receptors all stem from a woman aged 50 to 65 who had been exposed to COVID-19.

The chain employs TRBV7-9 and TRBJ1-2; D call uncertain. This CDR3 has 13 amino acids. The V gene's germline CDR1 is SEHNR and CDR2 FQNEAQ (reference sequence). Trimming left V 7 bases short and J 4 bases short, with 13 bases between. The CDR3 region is CASNSAGTYGYTF. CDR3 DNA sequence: TGTGCCAGCAACTCCGCGGGAACCTATGGCTACACCTTC.

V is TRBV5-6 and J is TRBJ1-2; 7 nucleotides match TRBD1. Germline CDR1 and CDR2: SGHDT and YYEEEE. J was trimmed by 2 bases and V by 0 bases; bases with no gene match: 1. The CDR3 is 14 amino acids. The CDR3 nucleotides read TGTGCCAGCAGCTTGGGCAGGGGGAACTATGGCTACACCTTC. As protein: CASSLGRGNYGYTF.

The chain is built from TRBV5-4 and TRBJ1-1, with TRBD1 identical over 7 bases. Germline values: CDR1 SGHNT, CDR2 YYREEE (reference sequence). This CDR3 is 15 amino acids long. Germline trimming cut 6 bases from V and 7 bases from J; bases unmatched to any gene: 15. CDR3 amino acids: CASNVKGARASEAFF. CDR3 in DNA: TGTGCCAGCAATGTTAAGGGGGCGAGGGCCAGTGAAGCTTTCTTT.

CDR3 in amino acids: CASSSGRGREQFF. The DNA of the CDR3 is TGTGCCAGCAGTTCAGGCAGGGGTCGTGAGCAGTTCTTC. The V gene is TRBV6-6, the J gene TRBJ2-1, with TRBD1 as a possible D gene (6 bases). V was shortened by 4 bases and J by 9 bases, with 13 bases between the two germline ends. The CDR3 spans 13 residues. CDR1 MNHNY and CDR2 SVGAGI come from the germline V gene (reference sequence).

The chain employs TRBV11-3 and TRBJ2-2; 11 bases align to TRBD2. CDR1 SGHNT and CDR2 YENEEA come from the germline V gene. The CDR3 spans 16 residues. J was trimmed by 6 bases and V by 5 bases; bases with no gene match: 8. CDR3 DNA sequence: TGTGCCAGCAGCACCCCGGGACTAGCGGCTCCCGGGGAGCTGTTTTTT. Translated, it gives CASSTPGLAAPGELFF.

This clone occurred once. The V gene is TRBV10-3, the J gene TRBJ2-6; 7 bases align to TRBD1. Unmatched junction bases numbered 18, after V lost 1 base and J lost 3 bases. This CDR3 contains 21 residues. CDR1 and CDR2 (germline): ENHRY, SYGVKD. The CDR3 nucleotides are TGTGCCATCAGTGAGTGGTTGACAGGGCTCGGTGACGGTAGTGGGGCCAACGTCCTGACTTTC. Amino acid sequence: CAISEWLTGLGDGSGANVLTF.

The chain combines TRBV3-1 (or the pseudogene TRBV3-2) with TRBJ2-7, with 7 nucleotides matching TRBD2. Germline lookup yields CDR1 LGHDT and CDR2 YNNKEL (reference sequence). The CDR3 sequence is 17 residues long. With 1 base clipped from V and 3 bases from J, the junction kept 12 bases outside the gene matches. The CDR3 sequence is CASSQGIADSGNYEQYF. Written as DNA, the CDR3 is TGTGCCAGCAGCCAAGGAATTGCAGACAGCGGGAACTACGAGCAGTACTTC.

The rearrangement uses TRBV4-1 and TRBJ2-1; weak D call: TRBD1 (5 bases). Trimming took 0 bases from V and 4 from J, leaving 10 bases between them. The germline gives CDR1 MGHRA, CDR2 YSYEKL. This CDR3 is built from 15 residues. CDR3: CASSQERTYYNEQFF. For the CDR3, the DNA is TGCGCCAGCAGCCAAGAGCGGACATATTACAATGAGCAGTTCTTC.

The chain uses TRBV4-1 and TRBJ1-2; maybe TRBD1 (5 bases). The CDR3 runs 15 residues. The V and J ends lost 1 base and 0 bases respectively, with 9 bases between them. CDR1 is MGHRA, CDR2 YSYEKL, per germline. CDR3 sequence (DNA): TGCGCCAGCAGCCAAGGGGCAGGGACTAACTATGGCTACACCTTC. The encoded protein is CASSQGAGTNYGYTF.